The 8 T cell receptor beta chains below all came from one sample that was sequenced in a study of shared clonotypes between healthy human individuals. Sequencing was performed with immunoSEQ multiplex PCR; in TCRdb, only in-frame clones are kept and a portion is missing. This table has approximately 720,000 clones, roughly nine tenths appearing once. Naive CD8 cells lacked CD45RO, underwent positive selection for CCR7 and left out terminally differentiated effector memory CD45RA+ cells. Sequenced: naive CD8+ T cells sorted from blood. The receptor set was obtained from a young man in good health.

This chain connects TRBV11-2 to TRBJ2-7; TRBD2 might be the D (6 bases). This CDR3 has 17 residues. Germline V gives CDR1 SGHAT, CDR2 FQNNGV. V was trimmed by 3 bases and J by 0 bases, leaving 18 bases between them. The CDR3 reads CASSLNSGPTNSYEQYF. The CDR3 DNA sequence: TGTGCCAGCAGCTTGAATAGCGGCCCTACAAACTCCTACGAGCAGTACTTC. The entire variable domain, with the rest obtained from reference TRBV11-2 and TRBJ2-7, is as follows: EAGVAQSPRYKIIEKRQSVAFWCNPISGHATLYWYQQILGQGPKLLIQFQNNGVVDDSQLPKDRFSAERLKGVDSTLKIQPAKLEDSAVYLCASSLNSGPTNSYEQYFGPGTRLTVT.

The V and J genes are TRBV6-5 and TRBJ2-7; a weak D match, TRBD2 (7 bases). The length of the CDR3 is 11 residues. The V gene lost 8 bases and the J gene lost 6 bases, with 11 bases spanning the gap. Germline V CDR1 and CDR2: MNHEY, SVGAGI. The DNA for the CDR3 is TGTGCCAGCGGTAGGGGGGGCGAGCAGTACTTC. Translated: CASGRGGEQYF.

V and J are TRBV19 and TRBJ2-7; tentative D call: TRBD1 (5 bases). Germline loops: CDR1 LNHDA, CDR2 SQIVND (reference sequence). With 3 bases removed from V and 5 bases from J, the gap between germline ends came to 11 bases. There are 13 residues in the CDR3. CDR3 sequence reads: CASSIFDRHEQYF. In DNA form, the CDR3 reads TGTGCCAGTAGTATTTTTGACAGACACGAGCAGTACTTC. Full variable domain (outside the CDR3, taken from reference TRBV19 and TRBJ2-7): DGGITQSPKYLFRKEGQNVTLSCEQNLNHDAMYWYRQDPGQGLRLIYYSQIVNDFQKGDIAEGYSVSREKKESFPLTVTSAQKNPTAFYLCASSIFDRHEQYFGPGTRLTVT.

This clone came up a few times. The rearrangement joins TRBV6-1 to TRBJ1-5; D is uncertain. The V and J ends lost 2 bases and 9 bases respectively, with 8 bases between them. The CDR3 is 12 residues long. CDR1 is MNHNS and CDR2 is SASEGT in the germline V gene. The CDR3 spells CASSETPRPQHF. The CDR3 DNA sequence: TGTGCCAGCAGTGAAACCCCTCGGCCCCAGCATTTT.

The chain has TRBV6-1 and TRBJ2-1; 7 bases align to TRBD2. Per the germline V gene, CDR1 is MNHNS and CDR2 is SASEGT. V was pared by 1 base and J by 8 bases, with 11 bases of the junction left unmatched. This CDR3 is built from 16 residues. The CDR3 bases are TGTGCCAGCAGTGAAGAGGTACTAGCGCCCCGGGATGAGCAGTTCTTC. Protein sequence: CASSEEVLAPRDEQFF.

This chain joins TRBV9 and TRBJ2-7; D may correspond to TRBD1 or TRBD2 (7 bases each). Per the germline V gene, CDR1 is SGDLS and CDR2 is YYNGEE. Trimming removed 3 bases at V and 3 bases at J, with 16 bases between. The CDR3 spans 15 residues. As DNA, the CDR3 is TGTGCCAGCAGCGAGGGAGGGGGCCCCATCTACGAGCAGTACTTC. Protein sequence: CASSEGGGPIYEQYF. The full variable domain, its missing parts supplied by reference TRBV9 and TRBJ2-7, is DSGVTQTPKHLITATGQRVTLRCSPRSGDLSVYWYQQSLDQGLQFLIQYYNGEERAKGNILERFSAQQFPDLHSELNLSSLELGDSALYFCASSEGGGPIYEQYFGPGTRLTVT.

V usage is TRBV6-1 and J usage is TRBJ2-1, with D tentatively TRBD1 (6 bases). Germline V gene data show CDR1 as MNHNS and CDR2 as SASEGT. V lost 4 bases to trimming and J lost 4 bases, with 14 bases between them. The CDR3 consists of 15 residues. Here the CDR3 reads CASSGPGQGYNEQFF. CDR3 DNA sequence: TGTGCCAGCAGTGGACCGGGACAAGGATACAATGAGCAGTTCTTC.

The chain is built from TRBV10-3 and TRBJ2-1; possible D gene TRBD2, 5 bases. The CDR3 covers 16 residues. Germline CDR1 reads ENHRY; CDR2 reads SYGVKD. V was clipped by 7 bases and J by 8 bases, with 24 bases between them. CDR3 nucleotide sequence: TGTGCCATCAACGAAAAGGGCCTGGCGGGCCTCGATGAGCAGTTCTTC. It translates to CAINEKGLAGLDEQFF.